This TCR beta chain was recorded in a study of control samples from healthy donors and cancer patients. CDR3 length: 15 residues. Trimming removed 6 bases from V and 2 bases from J, with 11 bases in between. Germline V gene lookup returns CDR1 LNHDA and CDR2 SQIVND (reference sequence). The method was immunoSEQ multiplex PCR; TCRdb's version includes in-frame clones alone and lacks a portion of them. The sample shows some 49,000 clones, 90% to 95% of them seen only once. The sequenced sample consisted of PBMCs. The clonotype comes from a man aged 25-45 years with colorectal cancer. The rearrangement joins TRBV19 to TRBJ2-6; no reliable D call. The CDR3 DNA reads TGTGCCAGTAGCCAAATCGAGGCTGGGGCCAACGTCCTGACTTTC. It yields the protein CASSQIEAGANVLTF.